This entry is about one TCR beta chain. Its cognate antigen is unknown. Time point denoted: sample taken at primary tumor resection. Whole RNA, isolated from tumor, nontumor lung or frozen PBMC, was sequenced without prior sorting. TCRdb fed the 5' RACE reads into MiXCR, producing one record per CDR3 protein. The sample has about 15,000 distinct CDR3 sequences, under 8% seen once. This entry belongs to a study of spatial heterogeneity in lung cancer. Whole-study findings and limits: Counts of expanded intratumoral alpha and beta TCRs tracked tumor mutation counts.

V dropped 1 base and J dropped 4; count of bases not matched to a gene: 9. The CDR3 loop spans 16 amino acids. The germline CDR1 and CDR2 sequences are SGHTA and FQGNSA. The sequenced sample was lung tumor tissue, obtained at surgery. This clonotype originated in a male donor with early-stage non-small cell lung cancer. The rearrangement links TRBV7-2 to TRBJ1-1; TRBD1 aligns across 7 bases. The CDR3 sequence: CASSLVPGQGGTEAFF. For the CDR3, the DNA is TGTGCCAGCAGCTTAGTTCCGGGGCAGGGGGGCACTGAAGCTTTCTTT.